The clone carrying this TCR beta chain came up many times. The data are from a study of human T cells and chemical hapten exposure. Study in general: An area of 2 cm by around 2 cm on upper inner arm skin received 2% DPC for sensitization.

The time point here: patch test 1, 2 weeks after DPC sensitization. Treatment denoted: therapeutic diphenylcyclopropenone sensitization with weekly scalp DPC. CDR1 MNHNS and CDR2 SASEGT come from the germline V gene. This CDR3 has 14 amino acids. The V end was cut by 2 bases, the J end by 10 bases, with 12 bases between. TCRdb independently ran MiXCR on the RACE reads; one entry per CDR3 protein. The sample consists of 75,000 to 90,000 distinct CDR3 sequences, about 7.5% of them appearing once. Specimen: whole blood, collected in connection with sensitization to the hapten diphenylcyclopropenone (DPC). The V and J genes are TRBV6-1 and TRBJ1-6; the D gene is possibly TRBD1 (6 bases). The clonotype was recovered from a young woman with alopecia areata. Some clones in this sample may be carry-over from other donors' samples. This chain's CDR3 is CASSELGGGSPLHF. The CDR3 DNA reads TGTGCCAGCAGTGAATTGGGGGGCGGATCACCCCTCCACTTT.